This paragraph covers one T cell receptor beta chain sequence. The source of the sample is a study of T cell changes during pregnancy in multiple sclerosis. Profiling relied on immunoSEQ multiplex PCR, and the TCRdb table lists in-frame clones only, not all of them. Of 35,000 to 50,000 clones in the sample, around nine tenths are singletons; the top ten hold approximately 0.67%. This CDR3 contains 15 residues. V gave up 3 bases and J gave up 2 bases; unmatched junction bases: 7. Germline V gives CDR1 MNHEY, CDR2 SVGAGI. The sample consisted of CD4+ T cells from peripheral blood mononuclear cells, taken in the first trimester of pregnancy. This TCR derives from a female donor with multiple sclerosis, enrolled in a pregnancy study. The genes are TRBV6-5 and TRBJ2-7; 7 bases line up with TRBD1. The CDR3 DNA reads TGTGCCAGCAGTTATCATACGGGACAGCCCTACGAGCAGTACTTC. The encoded protein is CASSYHTGQPYEQYF.